This entry features one TCR beta chain sequence. This clonotype was seen ten or more times. The antigen this receptor binds is unknown. No much larger clone exists at a distance of one base, and base qualities are not known. The TCR beta CDR3 regions were amplified from RNA transcripts. A first-round RT-PCR of the TCR CDR3 used the HTBI primer set with the Qiagen OneStep RT-PCR kit. A second multiplex PCR round built the libraries, followed by size selection and purification. Libraries were sequenced paired-end with 100 bp reads on an Illumina HiSeq2000. Processing in the source paper ran as follows. SOAPnuke was used to process the raw data, removing reads that contained adapters or uncalled bases, had a mean Phred below 15, or lacked an exact match to the constant primer or identifier. High-quality paired reads were merged using COPE v1.2.5, and each unique nucleotide sequence was defined as a clonotype. MiTCR v1.1 was used to align the clonotypes against IMGT TRBV, TRBD and TRBJ reference segments. The analysis included only V-J combinations with a frequency above 0.0001, which together covered 98% to 99.2% of the repertoires. The TCS score was defined as F50 (clonal expansion) divided by E x V (chaos), with BLOSUM62-based TCRdist calculated between CDR3 peptides within each V-J. Welch's t-statistics and random forest reduced roughly 540 V-J features to 13, which were used in a naive Bayes classifier (R e1071). The similarity between thyroid and blood repertoires was quantified using the Morisita-Horn index. TCRdb reran the public reads through fastp at Q25 and MiXCR, keeping productive beta chains. A single entry per CDR3 protein holds the most common genes and DNA from its merged rows. The V and J calls, along with clone size, are taken from TCRdb and not from the paper's own processing. The sample profile shows approximately 600,000 distinct CDR3 sequences; roughly 14% of them were found once. The ten largest clones take up over 3.5% of the sample.

The cysteine opens and the phenylalanine closes a CDR3 of 15 amino acids. Left in the record is the CDR3 DNA by itself, 45 bases read in frame from the first base. V and J are truncated by 4 bases and 0 bases respectively, leaving an intervening sequence of 12 bases. Via the germline V gene, CDR1 is MGHDK and CDR2 SYGVNS. The data were obtained in a study of T cells in Graves' hyperthyroidism and ophthalmopathy (dated by TCRdb to 2018 to 2020). The study in broad terms: Peripheral blood samples were taken at initial diagnosis, before any treatment was given. To identify distinguishing TCR V-J signatures, a discovery cohort of about 100 patients was used, comprising 40 to 45 with Graves' ophthalmopathy and around 57 with stable Graves' hyperthyroidism. An independent validation cohort of under 20 hyperthyroidism patients and about 15 patients who later progressed to ophthalmopathy tested prospective prediction of ophthalmopathy. The 90 to 100 discovery patients were randomly split 7:3 into training and test sets. The study also compared thyroid tissue and blood T-cell repertoires from more than five Graves' hyperthyroidism patients. After blood sampling, hyperthyroidism patients were treated with methimazole at a starting dose of 30 mg daily, and ophthalmopathy patients were treated with high-dose intravenous methylprednisolone. TCR Vbeta CDR3 sequencing of 120 to 150 peripheral blood samples (approximately 44 ophthalmopathy, under 80 hyperthyroidism and some 17 progressor patients) is reported in the paper.

Results and caveats for the whole study, not just this receptor: In validation, progression to ophthalmopathy was predicted by the model with 70.59% sensitivity and roughly 76% specificity, a median of around 6.5 months before onset. Ophthalmopathy was separated from stable hyperthyroidism by a 13 V-J signature model, with about 86% sensitivity and roughly 81% specificity obtained in cross-validation and 80%/75% obtained in testing. Most expanded thyroid clonotypes (frequency above 0.001) were also detected in blood, a finding suggesting that blood repertoires may reflect thyroid immune responses. No statistical method was used to fix the sample size in advance, and group allocation was not hidden from the investigators.

Moderately to severely active disease, a Clinical Activity Score of at least 3, a NOSPECS grade of at least 4, and a duration under 3 months were present in ophthalmopathy patients. Any patient with an uncontrolled infection, another autoimmune disease, pregnancy or lactation was excluded. Diagnoses relied on clinical symptoms, serum thyroxine and TRAb, thyroid ultrasound and orbital computed tomography. Ficoll-Paque density gradient centrifugation was used to isolate PBMCs from about 9.4 ml of fresh peripheral blood. Total RNA was extracted with Trizol reagent, and quality was checked on an Agilent 2100 Bioanalyzer.

The sequence came from a woman aged 35 to 49 with Graves' ophthalmopathy. The sample taken for sequencing was blood. The chain couples TRBV25-1 to TRBJ2-5; the D segment is perhaps TRBD1 or TRBD2, each sharing 5 matched bases. The CDR3 protein sequence reads: CASSGFTGHQETQYF. DNA sequence: TGTGCCAGCAGTGGATTCACGGGGCACCAAGAGACCCAGTACTTC.